The text below deals with one T cell receptor beta chain. No antigen is known for it. Profiled with immunoSEQ multiplex PCR; TCRdb holds only in-frame clones, not every one. The repertoire has 95,000 to 150,000 clones, 85% to 95% of them found once; the top ten carry over 1.5%. The record originates from a study of T cell responses to AZD1222 COVID-19 vaccine. The CDR3 spans 16 residues. Germline CDR1 and CDR2: LNHNV and YYDKDF (reference sequence). V gave up 3 bases and J gave up 0 bases, with 13 bases separating them. Study-level results: After the peak T cell response, and only then, were repertoires sampled.

This receptor was obtained from an adult in good health. This sample comprised peripheral blood, obtained on day 0 of AZD1222 vaccination. The chain carries TRBV15 and TRBJ2-3; D could derive from TRBD1 or TRBD2 (5 bases each). CDR3 DNA: TGTGCCACCAGCAGCCCCCATTGGGGGAGCACAGATACGCAGTATTTT. It yields the protein CATSSPHWGSTDTQYF.